The clone carrying this T cell receptor beta chain appeared a single time. Its antigen is not known. Trimming removed 4 bases at V and 3 bases at J, with 13 bases between. The CDR3 runs to 14 residues. The germline V gene has CDR1 SGHVS and CDR2 FQNEAQ. The donors were adults (healthy and HIV-negative) with no recent acute infections or vaccinations. This record belongs to a study of shared clonotypes between healthy human individuals. Sequencing used immunoSEQ multiplex PCR; TCRdb keeps in-frame clones, though not all of them. The sample consists of some 1,100,000 clones, roughly 74% of them appearing once. Study findings and constraints: The low donor count limited represented genetic and exposure-history diversity.

The sequence came from a man aged 18 to 29 in good health. Some clones in this sample may be carry-over from other donors' samples. The chain recombines TRBV7-8 with TRBJ2-7; either TRBD1 or TRBD2 may supply D (6 bases each). Sequences were obtained from memory CD4+ T cells from PBMCs. Subset noted: CD45RA-negative fraction. The CDR3, as DNA: TGTGCCAGCAGCTCGGGGGCTTCGAACTACGAGCAGTACTTC. Protein product: CASSSGASNYEQYF.